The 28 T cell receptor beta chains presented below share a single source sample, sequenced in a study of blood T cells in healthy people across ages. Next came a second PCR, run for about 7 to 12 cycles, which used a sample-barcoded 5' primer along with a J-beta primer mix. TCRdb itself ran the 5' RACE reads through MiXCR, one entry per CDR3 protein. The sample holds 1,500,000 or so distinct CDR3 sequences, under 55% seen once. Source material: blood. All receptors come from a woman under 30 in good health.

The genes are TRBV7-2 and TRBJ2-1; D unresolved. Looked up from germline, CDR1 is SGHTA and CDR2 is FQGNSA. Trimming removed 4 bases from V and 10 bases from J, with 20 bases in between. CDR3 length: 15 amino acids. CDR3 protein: CASSSKMADGLEQFF. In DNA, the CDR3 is TGTGCCAGCAGCTCAAAGATGGCAGACGGCCTCGAGCAGTTCTTC. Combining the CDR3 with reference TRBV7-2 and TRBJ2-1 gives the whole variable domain GAGVSQSPSNKVTEKGKDVELRCDPISGHTALYWYRQSLGQGLEFLIYFQGNSAPDKSGLPSDRFSAERTGGSVSTLTIQRTQQEDSAVYLCASSSKMADGLEQFFGPGTRLTVL.

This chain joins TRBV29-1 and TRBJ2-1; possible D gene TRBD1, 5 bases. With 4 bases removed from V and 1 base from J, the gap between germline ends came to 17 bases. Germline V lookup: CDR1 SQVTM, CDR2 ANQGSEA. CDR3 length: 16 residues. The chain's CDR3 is CSVGRVGQGSYNEQFF. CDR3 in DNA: TGCAGCGTTGGTCGCGTTGGGCAGGGTTCCTACAATGAGCAGTTCTTC.

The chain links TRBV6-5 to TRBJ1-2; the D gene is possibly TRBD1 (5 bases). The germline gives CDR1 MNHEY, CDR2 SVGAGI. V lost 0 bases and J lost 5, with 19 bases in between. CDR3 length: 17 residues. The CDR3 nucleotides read TGTGCCAGCAGTTACTCAGCCCGAGGGACTTCCCCATATGGCTACACCTTC. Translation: CASSYSARGTSPYGYTF.

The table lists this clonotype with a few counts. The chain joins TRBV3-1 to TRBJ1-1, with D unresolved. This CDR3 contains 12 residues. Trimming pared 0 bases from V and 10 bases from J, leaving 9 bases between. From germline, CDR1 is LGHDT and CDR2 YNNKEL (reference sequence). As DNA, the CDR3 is TGTGCCAGCAGCCAAGATACCCGGCTAGCTTTCTTT. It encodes CASSQDTRLAFF.

In nucleotides, the CDR3 is TGCAGTGCGACCGGGACCCCGCGTTCCGGGGAGCTGTTTTTT. It codes for CSATGTPRSGELFF. V gene TRBV20-1 combines with J gene TRBJ2-2; either TRBD1 or TRBD2 may supply D (5 bases each). Germline loops: CDR1 DFQATT, CDR2 SNEGSKA (reference sequence). The V and J ends lost 6 bases and 6 bases respectively, with 17 bases between them. CDR3 size: 14 residues.

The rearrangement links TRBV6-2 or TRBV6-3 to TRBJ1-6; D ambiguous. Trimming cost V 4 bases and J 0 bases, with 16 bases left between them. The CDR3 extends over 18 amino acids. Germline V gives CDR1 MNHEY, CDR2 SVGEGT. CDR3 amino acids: CASSSVLKMSSYNSPLHF. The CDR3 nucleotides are TGTGCCAGCAGTTCTGTCCTGAAGATGAGCTCCTATAATTCACCCCTCCACTTT.

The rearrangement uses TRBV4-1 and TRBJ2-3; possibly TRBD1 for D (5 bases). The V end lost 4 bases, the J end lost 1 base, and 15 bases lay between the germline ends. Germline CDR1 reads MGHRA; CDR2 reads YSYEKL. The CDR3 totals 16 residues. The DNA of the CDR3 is TGCGCCAGCAGCCTTACGACAGTTTCAGGCACAGATACGCAGTATTTT. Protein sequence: CASSLTTVSGTDTQYF.

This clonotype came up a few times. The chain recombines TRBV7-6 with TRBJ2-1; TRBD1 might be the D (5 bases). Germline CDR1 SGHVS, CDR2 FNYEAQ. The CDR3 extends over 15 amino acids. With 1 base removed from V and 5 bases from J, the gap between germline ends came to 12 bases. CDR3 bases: TGTGCCAGCAGCTTAGTATTTGACAGAAACAATGAGCAGTTCTTC. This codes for CASSLVFDRNNEQFF.

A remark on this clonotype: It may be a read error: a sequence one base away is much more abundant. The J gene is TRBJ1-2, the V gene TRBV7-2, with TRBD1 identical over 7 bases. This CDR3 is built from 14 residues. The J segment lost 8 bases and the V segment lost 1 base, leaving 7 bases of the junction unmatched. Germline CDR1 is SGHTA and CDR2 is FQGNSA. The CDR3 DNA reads TGTGCCAGCAGCTTAGGGGGACAGTCTAGGGGCTACACCTTC. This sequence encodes CASSLGGQSRGYTF.

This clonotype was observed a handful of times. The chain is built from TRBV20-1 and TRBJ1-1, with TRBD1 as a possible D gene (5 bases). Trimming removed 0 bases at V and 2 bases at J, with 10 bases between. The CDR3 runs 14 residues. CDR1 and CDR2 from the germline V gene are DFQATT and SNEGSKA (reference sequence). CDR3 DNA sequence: TGCAGTGCTAGAGATCGCAGGGCTAACACTGAAGCTTTCTTT. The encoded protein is CSARDRRANTEAFF.

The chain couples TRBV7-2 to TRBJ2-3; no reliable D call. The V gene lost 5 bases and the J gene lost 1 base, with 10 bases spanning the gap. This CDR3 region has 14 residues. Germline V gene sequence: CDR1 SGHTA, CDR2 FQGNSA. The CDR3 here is CASSLFLGTDTQYF. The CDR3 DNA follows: TGTGCCAGCAGCCTTTTCCTAGGCACAGATACGCAGTATTTT.

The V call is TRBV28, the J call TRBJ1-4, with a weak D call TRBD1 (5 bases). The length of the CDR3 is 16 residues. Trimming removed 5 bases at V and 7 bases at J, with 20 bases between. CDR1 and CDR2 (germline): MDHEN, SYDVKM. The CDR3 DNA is TGTGCCAGCAGTGAGAGTGGGCAGCGAGGGACTGAAAAACTGTTTTTT. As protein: CASSESGQRGTEKLFF.

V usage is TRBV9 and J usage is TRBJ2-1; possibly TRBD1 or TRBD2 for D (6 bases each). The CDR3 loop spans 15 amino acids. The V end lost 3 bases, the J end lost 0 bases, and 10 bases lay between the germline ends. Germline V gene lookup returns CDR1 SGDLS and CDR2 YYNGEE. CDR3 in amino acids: CASSAEGDSYNEQFF. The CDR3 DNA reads TGTGCCAGCAGCGCGGAGGGGGACTCCTACAATGAGCAGTTCTTC.

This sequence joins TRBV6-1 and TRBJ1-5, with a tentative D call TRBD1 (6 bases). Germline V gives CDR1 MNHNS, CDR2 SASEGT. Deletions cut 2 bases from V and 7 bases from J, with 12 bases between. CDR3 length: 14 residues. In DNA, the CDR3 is TGTGCCAGCAGTGAATTGAGCGGGACACAGCCCCAGCATTTT. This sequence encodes CASSELSGTQPQHF.

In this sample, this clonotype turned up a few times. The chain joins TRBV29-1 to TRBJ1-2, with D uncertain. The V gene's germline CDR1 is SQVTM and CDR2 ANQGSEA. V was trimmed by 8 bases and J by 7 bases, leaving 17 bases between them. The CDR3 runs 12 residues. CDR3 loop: CSIYRVGSGYTF. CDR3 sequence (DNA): TGCAGCATCTACCGGGTGGGCTCTGGCTACACCTTC.

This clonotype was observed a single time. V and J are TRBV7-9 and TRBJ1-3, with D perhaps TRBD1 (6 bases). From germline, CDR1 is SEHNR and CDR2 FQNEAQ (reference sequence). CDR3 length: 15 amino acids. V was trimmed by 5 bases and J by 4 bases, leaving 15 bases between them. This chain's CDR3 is CASSPGTPVGNTIYF. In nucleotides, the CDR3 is TGTGCCAGCAGCCCCGGGACACCGGTAGGAAACACCATATATTTT. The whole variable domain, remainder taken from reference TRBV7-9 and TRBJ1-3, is DTGVSQNPRHKITKRGQNVTFRCDPISEHNRLYWYRQTLGQGPEFLTYFQNEAQLEKSRLLSDRFSAERPKGSFSTLEIQRTEQGDSAMYLCASSPGTPVGNTIYFGEGSWLTVV.

CDR3 in DNA: TGCAGTGGGATGGGACAGGAAACCTACGAGCAGTTCTTC. This codes for CSGMGQETYEQFF. The chain joins TRBV20-1 to TRBJ2-1, with 8 bases that match TRBD1. Germline V lookup: CDR1 DFQATT, CDR2 SNEGSKA (reference sequence). V lost 7 bases, J lost 10 bases, and 12 bases stayed unmatched. The CDR3 contains 13 residues.

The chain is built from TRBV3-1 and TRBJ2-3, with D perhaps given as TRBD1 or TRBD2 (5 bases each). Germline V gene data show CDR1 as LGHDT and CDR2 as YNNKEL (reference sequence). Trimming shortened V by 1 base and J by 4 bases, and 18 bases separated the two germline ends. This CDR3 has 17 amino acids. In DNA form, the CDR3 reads TGTGCCAGCAGCCAAGGAATCGAGGGGAGAGACGCAGATACGCAGTATTTT. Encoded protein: CASSQGIEGRDADTQYF.

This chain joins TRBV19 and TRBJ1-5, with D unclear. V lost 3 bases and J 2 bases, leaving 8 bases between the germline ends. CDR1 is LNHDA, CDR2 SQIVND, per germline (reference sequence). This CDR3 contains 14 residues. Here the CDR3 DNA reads TGTGCCAGTAGTATCCGTCAGGGCAATCAGCCCCAGCATTTT. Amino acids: CASSIRQGNQPQHF.

The CDR3 DNA sequence: TGTGCCAGCAGCGTAGGGGGGCGAGCCAATGAGCAGTTCTTC. Translated, it gives CASSVGGRANEQFF. The V gene is TRBV9, the J gene TRBJ2-1; weak D call: TRBD1 (6 bases). V was shortened by 0 bases and J by 6 bases, with 10 bases between the two germline ends. Germline V gives CDR1 SGDLS, CDR2 YYNGEE. This CDR3 has 14 amino acids.

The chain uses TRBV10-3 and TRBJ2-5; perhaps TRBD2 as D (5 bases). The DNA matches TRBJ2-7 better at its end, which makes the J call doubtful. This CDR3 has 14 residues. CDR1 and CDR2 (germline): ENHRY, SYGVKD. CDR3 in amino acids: CAISESGVGYEQYF. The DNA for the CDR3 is TGTGCCATCAGTGAGTCCGGGGTAGGGTACGAGCAGTACTTC.

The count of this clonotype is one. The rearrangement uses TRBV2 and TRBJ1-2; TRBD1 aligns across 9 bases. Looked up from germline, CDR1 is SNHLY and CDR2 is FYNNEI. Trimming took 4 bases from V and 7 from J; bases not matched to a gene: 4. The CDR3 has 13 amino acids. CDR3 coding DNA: TGTGCCAGCAGTGGAACAGGGGGCTTTGGCTACACCTTC. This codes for CASSGTGGFGYTF.

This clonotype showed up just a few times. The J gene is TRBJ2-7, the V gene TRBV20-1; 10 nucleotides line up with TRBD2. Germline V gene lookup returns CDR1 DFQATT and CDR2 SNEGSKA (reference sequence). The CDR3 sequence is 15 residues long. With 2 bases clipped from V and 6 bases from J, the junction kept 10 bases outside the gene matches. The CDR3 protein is CSARISGRSGVEQYF. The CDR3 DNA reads TGCAGTGCTAGAATTAGCGGGAGGTCGGGAGTCGAGCAGTACTTC.

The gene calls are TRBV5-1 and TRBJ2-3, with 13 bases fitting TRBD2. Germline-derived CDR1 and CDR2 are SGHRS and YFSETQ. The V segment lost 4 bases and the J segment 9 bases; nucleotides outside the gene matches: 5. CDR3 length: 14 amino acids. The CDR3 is CASSPGTSGATQYF. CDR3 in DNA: TGCGCCAGCAGCCCCGGGACTAGCGGGGCAACGCAGTATTTT.

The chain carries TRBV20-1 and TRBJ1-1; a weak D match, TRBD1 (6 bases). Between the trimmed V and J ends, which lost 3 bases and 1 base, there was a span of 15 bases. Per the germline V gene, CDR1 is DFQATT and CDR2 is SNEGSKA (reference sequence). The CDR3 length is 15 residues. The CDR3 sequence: CSARRGGARNTEAFF. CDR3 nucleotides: TGCAGTGCTAGGAGGGGGGGGGCTCGGAACACTGAAGCTTTCTTT.

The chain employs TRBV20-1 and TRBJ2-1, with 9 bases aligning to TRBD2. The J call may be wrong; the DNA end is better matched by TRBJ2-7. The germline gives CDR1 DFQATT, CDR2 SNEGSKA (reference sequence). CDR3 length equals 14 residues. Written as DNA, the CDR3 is TGCAGTGCTAGAGTGGCGCTAGCGGGGAATGAGCAGTACTTC. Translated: CSARVALAGNEQYF.

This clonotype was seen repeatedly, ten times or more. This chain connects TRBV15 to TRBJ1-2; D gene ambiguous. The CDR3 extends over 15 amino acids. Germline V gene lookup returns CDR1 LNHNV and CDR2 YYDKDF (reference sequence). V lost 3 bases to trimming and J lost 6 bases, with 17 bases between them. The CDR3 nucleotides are TGTGCCACCAGCAGTGGGTTTTCAGACGGTCATGGCTACACCTTC. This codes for CATSSGFSDGHGYTF. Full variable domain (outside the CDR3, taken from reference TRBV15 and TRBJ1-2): DAMVIQNPRYQVTQFGKPVTLSCSQTLNHNVMYWYQQKSSQAPKLLFHYYDKDFNNEADTPDNFQSRRPNTSFCFLDIRSPGLGDTAMYLCATSSGFSDGHGYTFGSGTRLTVV.

Here the CDR3 reads CSAIPLGGPDEQYF. Here the CDR3 DNA reads TGCAGTGCTATCCCCTTGGGGGGCCCGGACGAGCAGTACTTC. This chain links TRBV20-1 with TRBJ2-7; D possibly uses TRBD1 or TRBD2 (6 bases each). The germline gives CDR1 DFQATT, CDR2 SNEGSKA (reference sequence). CDR3 length: 14 residues. V gave up 4 bases and J gave up 5 bases, with 18 bases separating them.